The rows below give T cell receptor beta chains drawn from one sample of a study of vaccination effects on CD4 cells after COVID-19. Their specific antigens are unknown. Sequenced by immunoSEQ multiplex PCR; TCRdb stores in-frame clones only, minus some. This sample has approximately 24,000 clones, with 60% to 85% found just once. The sequencing used CD4+ T cells from PBMCs cultured with HCoV-NL63 spike peptides, collected after COVID-19 vaccination. The receptors originated from a human donor who received a COVID-19 vaccine. The CDR3 runs from the conserved cysteine through the conserved F or W. Fields, in order: D gene, clone size, CDR3 length, J gene, V gene, CDR3 DNA, CDR3 protein. The D gene is left open where the match is weak. Clone size is not always given. Where it is, it says once, few, many or a class for expanded clones.

>TRBD1|NA|14|TRBJ1-3|TRBV5-1
TGCGCCAGCAGCTTGACAGGGGAGGGAAACACCATATATTTT
CASSLTGEGNTIYF
>NA|NA|18|TRBJ2-3|TRBV21-1
TGTGCCAGCAGCCGACGACTAGCGGGGGGGCCTGGCACAGATACGCAGTATTTT
CASSRRLAGGPGTDTQYF
>NA|NA|19|TRBJ1-1|TRBV5-1
TGCGCCAGCAGCTTTGGGATAGGCGCCCCCTCCGGAAGGAACACTGAAGCTTTCTTT
CASSFGIGAPSGRNTEAFF
>TRBD1|NA|14|TRBJ1-5|TRBV6-5
TGTGCCAGCAGTTACGACAGGGTGAATCAGCCCCAGCATTTT
CASSYDRVNQPQHF
>NA|NA|14|TRBJ2-1|TRBV2
TGTGCCAGCAGTGAAGGTTGGAGGGGCGCTGAGCAGTTCTTC
CASSEGWRGAEQFF
>NA|NA|14|TRBJ2-1|TRBV6-5
TGTGCCAGCAGCCGACAGGCTACCTACAATGAGCAGTTCTTC
CASSRQATYNEQFF
>NA|NA|16|TRBJ1-1|TRBV4-2
TGTGCCAGCAGCCAAGATCGCTGGGCAGTTTACACTGAAGCTTTCTTT
CASSQDRWAVYTEAFF
>TRBD2|NA|19|TRBJ2-1|TRBV11-3
TGTGCCAGCAGCTTAGTGGGGACTAGCGGGGGGCCACCCTACAATGAGCAGTTCTTC
CASSLVGTSGGPPYNEQFF
>NA|few|10|TRBJ1-2|TRBV28
TGTGCCAGCAGCCGGGCGAGCTACACCTTC
CASSRASYTF
>NA|NA|14|TRBJ2-7|TRBV7-2
TGTGCCAGCAGCATACAGGGGGGGGTCTACGAGCAGTACTTC
CASSIQGGVYEQYF
>TRBD2|NA|16|TRBJ2-1|TRBV4-2
TGTGCCAGCAGCCAAGATGAGACTAGCGGGAGCAATGAGCAGTTCTTC
CASSQDETSGSNEQFF